This TCR beta chain was sequenced in a study of molecular identifiers for immune sequencing clone quantification. The ends were cut back, 0 bases at V and 2 bases at J, with 7 bases in the middle. The CDR3 runs to 15 residues. Germline CDR1 is LGHNA and CDR2 is YSLEER. Study-wide findings and caveats: Clones carrying above 20 RNA copies accounted for over 99% of effector molecules, under 1% in naive cells.

TCRdb used MiXCR to reprocess the PCR reads, holding one entry per CDR3 protein. The sample lists some 680,000 distinct CDR3 sequences, 25% occurring once. Sorting recovered naive CD8 T cells on a CD8+CD4-CCR7+CD45RA+ profile. This clonotype was recorded many times. What it recognizes is unknown. The sample was naive CD8+ T cells from blood, with Jurkat cell RNA spiked in. Subset reported: FACS-sorted CD8+CD4-CCR7+CD45RA+ naive T cells. This chain joins TRBV4-3 and TRBJ1-4, with unresolved D. The origin of this receptor is a human donor in good health. Some libraries in this study had Jurkat cell RNA spiked in. The CDR3 nucleotides are TGCGCCAGCAGCCAAGAAAGGTCGACTAATGAAAAACTGTTTTTT. It specifies CASSQERSTNEKLFF.